Each of the 28 T cell receptor beta chains below was sequenced from the same sample in a study of beta chain features in type 1 diabetes. The study reverse transcribed the entire isolated RNA, so it sequenced expressed TCRB transcripts. Using immunoSEQ multiplex PCR, the repertoire was profiled, and TCRdb retains in-frame clones only, with some absent. The profile shows fewer than 350,000 clones, around 20% of them singletons. Sequencing used naive CD4+ T cells from blood. The receptors were gathered from a woman aged 18-29 years in good health.

This clone has only a few counts. The gene calls are TRBV7-9 and TRBJ2-7, with 7 bases identical to TRBD1. This CDR3 has 14 residues. Germline CDR1 reads SEHNR; CDR2 reads FQNEAQ (reference sequence). Trimming removed 7 bases from V and 3 bases from J; junction bases left unmatched: 9. CDR3: CASTLGDRVYEQYF. DNA of the CDR3: TGTGCCAGCACCCTGGGGGACAGAGTCTACGAGCAGTACTTC.

The chain combines TRBV7-2 with TRBJ1-2; D gene uncertain. This CDR3 is built from 13 residues. Germline V gene sequence: CDR1 SGHTA, CDR2 FQGNSA. The V and J ends lost 3 bases and 4 bases respectively, with 9 bases between them. The CDR3 sequence is CASSFDTVYGYTF. The CDR3 DNA sequence: TGTGCCAGCAGCTTCGACACGGTCTATGGCTACACCTTC.

This clone was detected once. The CDR3 protein is CASSLGRGETQYF. The DNA for the CDR3 is TGTGCCAGCAGCTTAGGTCGGGGGGAGACCCAGTACTTC. The chain carries TRBV7-6 and TRBJ2-5; possibly TRBD2 for D (6 bases). Germline V gene data show CDR1 as SGHVS and CDR2 as FNYEAQ. V dropped 1 base and J dropped 5 bases, with 8 bases sitting between them. The CDR3 length is 13 residues.

The J gene is TRBJ2-5, the V gene TRBV2; TRBD2 aligns across 7 bases. The V and J ends lost 6 bases and 5 bases, in that order; junction bases with no gene match: 9. Germline V gene lookup returns CDR1 SNHLY and CDR2 FYNNEI. The CDR3 is 14 amino acids. CDR3 protein: CASSPTSIRETQYF. CDR3 nucleotides: TGTGCCAGCAGCCCGACTAGCATACGGGAGACCCAGTACTTC.

The chain employs TRBV7-3 and TRBJ1-1; 8 bases match TRBD1. V lost 5 bases to trimming and J lost 5 bases; unmatched junction nucleotides: 7. Germline values: CDR1 SGHTA, CDR2 FQGTGA. This CDR3 is 14 amino acids long. The DNA for the CDR3 is TGTGCCAGCAGCCCCGACAGGGGTCGTACTGAAGCTTTCTTT. This encodes CASSPDRGRTEAFF.

This clone has just a few counts. The chain recombines TRBV7-9 with TRBJ2-5; 11 nucleotides align to TRBD2. Germline loops: CDR1 SEHNR, CDR2 FQNEAQ (reference sequence). V was pared by 5 bases and J by 3 bases, with 2 bases of the junction left unmatched. The length of the CDR3 is 14 residues. The CDR3 region is CASSPTSGEETQYF. For the CDR3, the DNA is TGTGCCAGCAGCCCGACTAGCGGGGAAGAGACCCAGTACTTC. Full variable domain (outside the CDR3, taken from reference TRBV7-9 and TRBJ2-5): DTGVSQNPRHKITKRGQNVTFRCDPISEHNRLYWYRQTLGQGPEFLTYFQNEAQLEKSRLLSDRFSAERPKGSFSTLEIQRTEQGDSAMYLCASSPTSGEETQYFGPGTRLLVL.

This clone was recorded only once. V and J are TRBV9 and TRBJ2-5, with D maybe TRBD1 (5 bases). The CDR3 contains 16 residues. V was clipped by 0 bases and J by 1 base, with 13 bases between them. Germline lookup yields CDR1 SGDLS and CDR2 YYNGEE. CDR3 coding DNA: TGTGCCAGCAGCGTAGGCGGCAGGGCTATCCAAGAGACCCAGTACTTC. Encoded protein: CASSVGGRAIQETQYF. The full variable domain, with the rest looked up from reference TRBV9 and TRBJ2-5, is DSGVTQTPKHLITATGQRVTLRCSPRSGDLSVYWYQQSLDQGLQFLIQYYNGEERAKGNILERFSAQQFPDLHSELNLSSLELGDSALYFCASSVGGRAIQETQYFGPGTRLLVL.

In this sample, this clone turned up a few times. The CDR3 spells CSVEIRSRDEQYF. Here the CDR3 DNA reads TGCAGCGTTGAAATCCGGTCTCGGGACGAGCAGTACTTC. The rearrangement links TRBV29-1 to TRBJ2-7; D not certain. This CDR3 is 13 amino acids long. V was cut by 2 bases and J by 5 bases, with 13 bases left in between. Germline V lookup: CDR1 SQVTM, CDR2 ANQGSEA.

This clone has a handful of counts. The chain couples TRBV7-9 to TRBJ2-7; 9 bases fit TRBD1. Germline trimming cut 1 base from V and 3 bases from J; bases unmatched to any gene: 4. The length of the CDR3 is 15 residues. CDR1 SEHNR and CDR2 FQNEAQ come from the germline V gene (reference sequence). The DNA for the CDR3 is TGTGCCAGCAGCTTAGGCGGGACAGGGTTCTACGAGCAGTACTTC. Its protein is CASSLGGTGFYEQYF.

This clone showed up just a few times. The V and J genes are TRBV30 and TRBJ2-1, with a tentative D call TRBD2 (5 bases). V dropped 3 bases and J dropped 7 bases, with 10 bases sitting between them. The germline CDR1 and CDR2 sequences are GTSNPN and SVGIG (reference sequence). The CDR3 runs to 12 residues. The CDR3 sequence: CAWRRGNNEQFF. DNA of the CDR3: TGTGCCTGGAGGAGAGGGAATAATGAGCAGTTCTTC.

The genes are TRBV18 and TRBJ2-7; TRBD2 matches 8 bases. V shed 5 bases, J shed 0 bases, and the junction held 6 bases outside the gene matches. Germline-derived CDR1 and CDR2 are KGHSH and LQKENI. The CDR3 length is 15 residues. CDR3 loop: CASSNPGGFSYEQYF. CDR3 DNA: TGTGCCAGCTCAAACCCGGGGGGGTTCTCCTACGAGCAGTACTTC. Supplemented by reference TRBV18 and TRBJ2-7, the full variable domain reads NAGVMQNPRHLVRRRGQEARLRCSPMKGHSHVYWYRQLPEEGLKFMVYLQKENIIDESGMPKERFSAEFPKEGPSILRIQQVVRGDSAAYFCASSNPGGFSYEQYFGPGTRLTVT.

This clone has just a few counts. V and J are TRBV29-1 and TRBJ2-2; 10 nucleotides agree with TRBD2. The CDR3 sequence is 14 residues long. Germline CDR1 and CDR2: SQVTM and ANQGSEA. The junction had 5 bases not matched to a gene; V was cut back by 6 bases and J by 4 bases. CDR3 in DNA: TGCAGCGTCAAAACTAGCGGGGTCACCGGGGAGCTGTTTTTT. Encoded protein: CSVKTSGVTGELFF.

The chain recombines TRBV5-1 with TRBJ2-3, with 7 bases that match TRBD2. The CDR3 totals 16 residues. The V gene's germline CDR1 is SGHRS and CDR2 YFSETQ. The V gene end was trimmed by 4 bases and the J gene end by 1 base; junction bases not matched to a gene: 9. The CDR3 loop is CASSVQLATGTDTQYF. In DNA, the CDR3 is TGCGCCAGCAGCGTTCAACTAGCGACTGGCACAGATACGCAGTATTTT.

The chain links TRBV12-5 to TRBJ2-1, with TRBD2 identical over 10 bases. V shed 6 bases, J shed 15 bases, and the junction held 20 bases outside the gene matches. Germline V lookup: CDR1 LGHNT, CDR2 FRNRAP. The CDR3 is 16 residues long. The CDR3 coding sequence is TGTGCTAGTGGGCCGCGGGGAGCCGCGCTAGCGGGAGTTAGGTTCTTC. Protein product: CASGPRGAALAGVRFF.

This clone showed up just a few times. The J gene is TRBJ2-3, the V gene TRBV28; TRBD2 aligns across 9 bases. The ends lost 0 bases at V and 2 bases at J; junction bases unmatched: 3. This CDR3 has 16 residues. The V gene's germline CDR1 is MDHEN and CDR2 SYDVKM. The DNA for the CDR3 is TGTGCCAGCAGTTTATGGTTAGCGGGAGCCACAGATACGCAGTATTTT. Protein sequence: CASSLWLAGATDTQYF.

The sample holds a few counts of this clone. The gene calls are TRBV30 and TRBJ2-2; D is unclear. V lost 3 bases and J lost 5, with 7 bases in between. The CDR3 has 12 amino acids. CDR1 and CDR2 (germline): GTSNPN, SVGIG (reference sequence). The CDR3 loop reads CAWRPRTGELFF. CDR3 coding DNA: TGTGCCTGGAGACCGAGGACCGGGGAGCTGTTTTTT.

This clone turned up a few times. The chain is built from TRBV6-5 and TRBJ2-3; no firm D call. Germline CDR1 MNHEY, CDR2 SVGAGI. Trimming removed 4 bases at V and 1 base at J, with 12 bases between. The CDR3 sequence is 15 residues long. CDR3: CASSSPHGGTDTQYF. CDR3 bases: TGTGCCAGCAGTTCCCCGCACGGAGGCACAGATACGCAGTATTTT.

V is TRBV19 and J is TRBJ1-5; D gene unclear. The CDR3 consists of 16 residues. V lost 1 base and J 7 bases, leaving 17 bases between the germline ends. CDR1 and CDR2 (germline): LNHDA, SQIVND (reference sequence). The CDR3 nucleotides are TGTGCCAGTAGTATAGTCTTTGCGTCGGGAATCCAGCCCCAGCATTTT. Protein sequence: CASSIVFASGIQPQHF.

This clone was recorded a few times. In the same sample, other DNA sequences code for this CDR3. The chain has TRBV2 and TRBJ2-1, with 9 bases aligning to TRBD1. The CDR3 spans 12 residues. The germline CDR1 and CDR2 sequences are SNHLY and FYNNEI. Losses at the gene ends were 4 bases for V and 8 bases for J; bases not matched to a gene: 0. The CDR3 nucleotides read TGTGCCAGCAGTGGACAGGGGGATGAGCAGTTCTTC. Its protein product is CASSGQGDEQFF.

This clone has only a few counts. This rearrangement joins TRBV28 to TRBJ1-5; D call uncertain. Germline-derived CDR1 and CDR2 are MDHEN and SYDVKM. Trimming stripped 2 bases from V and 2 bases from J, with 10 bases between. The CDR3 consists of 15 residues. The CDR3 is CASSLGGAGNQPQHF. CDR3 DNA: TGTGCCAGCAGTTTAGGAGGTGCCGGCAATCAGCCCCAGCATTTT.

V and J are TRBV4-2 and TRBJ2-4; 8 bases map to TRBD2. The CDR3 runs 15 residues. The germline gives CDR1 LGHNA, CDR2 YNFKEQ. V lost 6 bases to trimming and J lost 5 bases; unmatched junction nucleotides: 9. The CDR3 coding sequence is TGTGCCAGCAGTTCTAGCGGGCTGGGGGAAAACATTCAGTACTTC. This sequence encodes CASSSSGLGENIQYF.

The chain employs TRBV28 and TRBJ2-1, with 11 bases identical to TRBD2. Germline CDR1 MDHEN, CDR2 SYDVKM. V shed 9 bases, J shed 4 bases, and the junction held 5 bases outside the gene matches. The CDR3 contains 14 residues. The CDR3 region is CASRLAGSYNEQFF. DNA for the CDR3: TGTGCCAGTCGACTAGCGGGAAGTTACAATGAGCAGTTCTTC.

CDR3 bases: TGTGCCAGCAGCTACAGAGCGGGCTTTACCTCGAACACTGAAGCTTTCTTT. Translated: CASSYRAGFTSNTEAFF. The V gene is TRBV7-9, the J gene TRBJ1-1; D is unclear. V lost 4 bases and J lost 1, with 19 bases in between. Per germline, CDR1 SEHNR and CDR2 FQNEAQ (reference sequence). The CDR3 has 17 amino acids.

The V and J genes are TRBV18 and TRBJ2-1; 7 nucleotides match TRBD1. This CDR3 is 13 amino acids long. Trimming cost V 6 bases and J 5 bases; bases outside gene matches: 4. In germline, CDR1 is KGHSH, CDR2 LQKENI. The CDR3 here is CASSLGQDNEQFF. The CDR3 nucleotides read TGTGCCAGCTCCCTCGGACAGGACAATGAGCAGTTCTTC. The full variable domain, in which reference TRBV18 and TRBJ2-1 provide the parts outside the CDR3, is NAGVMQNPRHLVRRRGQEARLRCSPMKGHSHVYWYRQLPEEGLKFMVYLQKENIIDESGMPKERFSAEFPKEGPSILRIQQVVRGDSAAYFCASSLGQDNEQFFGPGTRLTVL.

Only a few counts were recorded for this clone. J is TRBJ2-5 and V is TRBV5-6, with 11 bases matching TRBD2. Germline V CDR1 and CDR2: SGHDT, YYEEEE. V lost 0 bases and J lost 5; bases outside the gene matches: 3. The CDR3 sequence is 15 residues long. The CDR3 bases are TGTGCCAGCAGCTTGGCGACTAGCGGGATGGAGACCCAGTACTTC. It specifies CASSLATSGMETQYF. The whole variable domain, filled in from reference TRBV5-6 and TRBJ2-5, reads DAGVTQSPTHLIKTRGQQVTLRCSPKSGHDTVSWYQQALGQGPQFIFQYYEEEERQRGNFPDRFSGHQFPNYSSELNVNALLLGDSALYLCASSLATSGMETQYFGPGTRLLVL.

This clone was observed a few times. The gene calls are TRBV5-1 and TRBJ1-1; 7 nucleotides line up with TRBD1. Germline V gene lookup returns CDR1 SGHRS and CDR2 YFSETQ. Germline trimming cut 4 bases from V and 1 base from J; bases unmatched to any gene: 4. The CDR3 sequence is 14 residues long. The DNA for the CDR3 is TGCGCCAGCAGCCCGCGGGACAGGAACACTGAAGCTTTCTTT. Its protein product is CASSPRDRNTEAFF.

This clone showed up just a few times. The chain joins TRBV29-1 to TRBJ1-2, with D possibly matching TRBD1 (5 bases). This CDR3 spans 12 amino acids. Germline V gives CDR1 SQVTM, CDR2 ANQGSEA. Trimming removed 3 bases at V and 7 bases at J, with 12 bases between. CDR3 DNA sequence: TGCAGCGTTGATCAGGGCTCCGGTGGCTACACCTTC. Its protein product is CSVDQGSGGYTF.

This clone was observed a handful of times. J is TRBJ2-7 and V is TRBV6-1; 9 bases match TRBD1. The CDR3 spans 13 residues. CDR1 and CDR2 from the germline V gene are MNHNS and SASEGT. V lost 9 bases, J lost 5 bases, and 8 bases stayed unmatched. Here the CDR3 DNA reads TGTGCCAGTCTCCGGGACAGGGACCACGAGCAGTACTTC. It encodes CASLRDRDHEQYF.